A selection of T cell receptor beta chains follows, all from one sample in a study of shared T cell receptors in the human thymus. Libraries were prepared by immunoSEQ multiplex PCR; TCRdb keeps only in-frame clonotypes and omits some of them. The sample has almost 550,000 clones; approximately 78% are singletons. The same data also contributed to another study, on human thymus T cells.

Sequenced input: thymocytes. Receptors were obtained from a boy younger than two with a congenital heart defect. CDR3s include the opening cysteine and the closing phenylalanine or tryptophan. D genes are given only for firm matches. The size field is filled for only some rows; it gives once, few, many or a size class.

size	V	D	J	CDR3	DNA
.	TRBV6-1	TRBD1	TRBJ1-4	CASTWTGREEKLFF	TGTGCCAGCACCTGGACAGGGCGAGAGGAAAAACTGTTTTTT
few	TRBV5-4	TRBD2	TRBJ2-3	CASKLGAGERNTQYF	TGTGCCAGCAAGTTGGGTGCGGGAGAGAGGAATACGCAGTATTTT
few	TRBV19	TRBD2	TRBJ2-3	CASSIRLAGGPDTQYF	TGTGCCAGTAGTATAAGACTAGCGGGAGGGCCAGATACGCAGTATTTT
once	TRBV7-6	TRBD1	TRBJ2-7	CASSPPPDRGNKRDYEQYF	TGTGCCAGCAGCCCCCCCCCGGACAGGGGTAATAAGCGGGACTACGAGCAGTACTTC
.	TRBV5-1	TRBD2	TRBJ2-1	CASSLGLAGHNEQFF	TGCGCCAGCAGCTTGGGACTAGCGGGACACAATGAGCAGTTCTTC
once	TRBV11-2	TRBD1	TRBJ1-2	CASSLDSAGGAPDGYTF	TGTGCCAGCAGCTTAGATTCCGCAGGGGGCGCCCCGGATGGCTACACCTTC
.	TRBV7-9	.	TRBJ2-7	CASSLPSYEQYF	TGTGCCAGCAGCCTCCCCTCCTACGAGCAGTACTTC
.	TRBV15	TRBD2	TRBJ2-2	CATCVGLAGFAPIGTGELFF	TGTGCCACCTGCGTCGGACTAGCGGGGTTTGCCCCTATAGGCACCGGGGAGCTGTTTTTT
.	TRBV6-6	TRBD1	TRBJ1-5	CASSYSGRGANQPQHF	TGTGCCAGCAGTTACTCAGGCAGGGGGGCCAATCAGCCCCAGCATTTT
few	TRBV4-3	TRBD2	TRBJ2-1	CASSQEPSGRAGFNEQFF	TGCGCCAGCAGCCAAGAACCTAGCGGGAGGGCCGGTTTCAATGAGCAGTTCTTC